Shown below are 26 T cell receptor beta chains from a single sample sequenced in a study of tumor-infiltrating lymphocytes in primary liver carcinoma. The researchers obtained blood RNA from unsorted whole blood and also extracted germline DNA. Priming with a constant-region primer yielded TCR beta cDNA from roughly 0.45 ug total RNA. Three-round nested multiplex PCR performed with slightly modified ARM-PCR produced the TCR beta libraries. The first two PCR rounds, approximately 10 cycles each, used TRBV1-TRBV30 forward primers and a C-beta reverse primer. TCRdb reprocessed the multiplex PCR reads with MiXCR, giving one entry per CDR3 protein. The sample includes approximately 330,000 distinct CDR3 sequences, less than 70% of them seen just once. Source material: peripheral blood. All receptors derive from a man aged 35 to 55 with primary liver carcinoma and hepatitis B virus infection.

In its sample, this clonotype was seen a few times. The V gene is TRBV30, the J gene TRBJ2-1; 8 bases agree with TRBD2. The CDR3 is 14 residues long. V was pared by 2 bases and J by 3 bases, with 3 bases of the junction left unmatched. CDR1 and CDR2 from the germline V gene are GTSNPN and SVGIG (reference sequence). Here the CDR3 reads CAWSRGGLYNEQFF. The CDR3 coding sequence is TGTGCCTGGAGTCGGGGGGGGCTCTACAATGAGCAGTTCTTC.

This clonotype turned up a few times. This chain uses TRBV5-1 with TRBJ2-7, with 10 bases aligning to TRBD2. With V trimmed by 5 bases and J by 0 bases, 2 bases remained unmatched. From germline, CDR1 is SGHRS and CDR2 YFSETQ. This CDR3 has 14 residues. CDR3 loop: CASSSGRLSYEQYF. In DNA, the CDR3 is TGCGCCAGCAGTAGCGGGAGGCTCTCCTACGAGCAGTACTTC.

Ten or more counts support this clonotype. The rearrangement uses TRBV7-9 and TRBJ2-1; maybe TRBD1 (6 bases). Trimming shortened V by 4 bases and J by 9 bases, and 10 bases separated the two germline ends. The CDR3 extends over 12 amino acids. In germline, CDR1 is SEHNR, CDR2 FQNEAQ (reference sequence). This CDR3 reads CASSSQGSEQFF. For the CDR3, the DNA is TGTGCCAGCAGCTCACAGGGTAGTGAGCAGTTCTTC.

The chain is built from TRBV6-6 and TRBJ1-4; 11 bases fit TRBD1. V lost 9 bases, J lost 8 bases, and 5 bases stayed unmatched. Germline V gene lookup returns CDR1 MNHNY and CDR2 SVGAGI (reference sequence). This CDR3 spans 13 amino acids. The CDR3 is CASRDRGDEKLFF. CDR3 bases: TGTGCCAGTAGGGACAGGGGGGACGAAAAACTGTTTTTT.

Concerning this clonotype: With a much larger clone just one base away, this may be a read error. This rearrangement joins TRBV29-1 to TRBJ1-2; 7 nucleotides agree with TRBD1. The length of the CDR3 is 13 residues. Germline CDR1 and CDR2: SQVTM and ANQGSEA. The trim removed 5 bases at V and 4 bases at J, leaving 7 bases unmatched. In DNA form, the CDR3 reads TGCAGCGTTCGGTGGGCAGGGGGCTATGGCTACACCTTC. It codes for CSVRWAGGYGYTF.

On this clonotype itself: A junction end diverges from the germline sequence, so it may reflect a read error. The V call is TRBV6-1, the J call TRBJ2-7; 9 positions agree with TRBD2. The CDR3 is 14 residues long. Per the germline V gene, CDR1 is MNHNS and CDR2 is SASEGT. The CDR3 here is CASSQKRGAYEQHF. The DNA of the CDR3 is TGTGCCAGCAGCCAAAAGCGGGGGGCCTACGAGCAGCACTTC.

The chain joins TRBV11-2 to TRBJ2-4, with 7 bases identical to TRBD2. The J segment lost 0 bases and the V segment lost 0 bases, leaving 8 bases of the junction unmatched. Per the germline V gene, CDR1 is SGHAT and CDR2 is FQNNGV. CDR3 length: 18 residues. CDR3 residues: CASSLEAREDEAKNIQYF. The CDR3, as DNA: TGTGCCAGCAGCTTAGAGGCTCGGGAGGATGAAGCCAAAAACATTCAGTACTTC.

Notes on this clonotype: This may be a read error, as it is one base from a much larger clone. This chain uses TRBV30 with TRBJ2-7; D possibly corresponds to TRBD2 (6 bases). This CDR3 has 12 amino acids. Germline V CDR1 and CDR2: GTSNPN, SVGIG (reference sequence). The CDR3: CASASDPYGQYF. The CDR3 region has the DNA TGTGCCTCGGCTAGCGACCCCTACGGGCAGTACTTC.

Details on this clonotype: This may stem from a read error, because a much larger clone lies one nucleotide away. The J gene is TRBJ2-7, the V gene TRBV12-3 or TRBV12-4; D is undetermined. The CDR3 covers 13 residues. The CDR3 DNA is TGTGTCAGCAGTTTATATAAGACGAACGAGCAGTACTTC. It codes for CVSSLYKTNEQYF.

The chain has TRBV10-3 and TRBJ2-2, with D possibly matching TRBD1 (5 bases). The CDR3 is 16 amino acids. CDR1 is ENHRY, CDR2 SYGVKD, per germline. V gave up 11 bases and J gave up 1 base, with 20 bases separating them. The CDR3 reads CAGARDFPMNTGELFF. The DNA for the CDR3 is TGTGCCGGAGCCAGGGATTTCCCTATGAACACCGGGGAGCTGTTTTTT.

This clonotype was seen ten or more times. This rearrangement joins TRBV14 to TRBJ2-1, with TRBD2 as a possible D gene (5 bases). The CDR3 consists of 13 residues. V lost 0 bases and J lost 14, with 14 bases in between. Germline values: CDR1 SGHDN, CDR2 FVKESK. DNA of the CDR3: TGTGCCAGCAGCCAAGATCAATTGAGGGAGAAGTTCTTC. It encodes CASSQDQLREKFF.

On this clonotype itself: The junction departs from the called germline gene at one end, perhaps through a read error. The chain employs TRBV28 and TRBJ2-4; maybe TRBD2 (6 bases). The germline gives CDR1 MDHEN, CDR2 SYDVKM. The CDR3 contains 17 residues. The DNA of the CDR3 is TGTGCCAGCAGTTTCTCTGCGCTTAGGGAGGCCAAGAACATTCAGTACTTC. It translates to CASSFSALREAKNIQYF.

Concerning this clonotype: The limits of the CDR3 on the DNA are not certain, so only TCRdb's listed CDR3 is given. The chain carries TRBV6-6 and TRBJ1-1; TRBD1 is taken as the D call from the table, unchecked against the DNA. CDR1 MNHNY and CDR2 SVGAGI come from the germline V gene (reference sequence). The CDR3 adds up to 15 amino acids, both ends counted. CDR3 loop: CASSYPVGPGTEVFF.

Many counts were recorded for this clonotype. CDR3 nucleotides: TGTGCCAGCAGCACATACAGGGGGGGAAAACTCCTAGCCAAAAACATTCAGTACTTC. This codes for CASSTYRGGKLLAKNIQYF. The chain couples TRBV11-2 to TRBJ2-4; TRBD1 might be the D (8 bases). CDR1 and CDR2 from the germline V gene are SGHAT and FQNNGV. The ends were cut back, 5 bases at V and 0 bases at J, with 23 bases in the middle. This CDR3 comprises 19 residues.

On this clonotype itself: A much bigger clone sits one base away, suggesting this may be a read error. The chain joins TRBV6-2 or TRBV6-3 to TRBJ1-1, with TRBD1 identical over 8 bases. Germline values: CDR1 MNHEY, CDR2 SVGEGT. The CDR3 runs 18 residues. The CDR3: CASGYSTGAHDWDTEAFF. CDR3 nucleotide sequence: TGTGCCAGCGGTTACTCGACAGGGGCGCACGATTGGGACACTGAAGCTTTCTTT.

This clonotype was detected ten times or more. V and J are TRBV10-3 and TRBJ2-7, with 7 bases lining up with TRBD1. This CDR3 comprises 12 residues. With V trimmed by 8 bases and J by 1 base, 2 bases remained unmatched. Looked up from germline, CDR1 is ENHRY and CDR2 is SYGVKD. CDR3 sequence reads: CAIQGESYEQYF. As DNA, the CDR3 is TGTGCCATCCAGGGGGAGTCCTACGAGCAGTACTTC.

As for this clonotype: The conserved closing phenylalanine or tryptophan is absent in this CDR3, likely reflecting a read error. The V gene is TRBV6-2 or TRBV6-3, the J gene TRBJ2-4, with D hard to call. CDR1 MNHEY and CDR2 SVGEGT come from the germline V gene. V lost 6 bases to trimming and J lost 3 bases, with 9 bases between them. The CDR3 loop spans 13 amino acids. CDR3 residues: CASSSVVKNIQYL. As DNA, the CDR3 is TGTGCCAGCAGCTCCGTAGTCAAAAACATTCAGTACTTG.

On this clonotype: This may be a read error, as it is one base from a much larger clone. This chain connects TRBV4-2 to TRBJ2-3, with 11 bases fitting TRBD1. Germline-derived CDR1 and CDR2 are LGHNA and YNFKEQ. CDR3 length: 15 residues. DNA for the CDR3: TGTGCCAGCAGCCAAACGGACAGGGGGCCGGATACGCATTATTTT. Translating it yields CASSQTDRGPDTHYF.

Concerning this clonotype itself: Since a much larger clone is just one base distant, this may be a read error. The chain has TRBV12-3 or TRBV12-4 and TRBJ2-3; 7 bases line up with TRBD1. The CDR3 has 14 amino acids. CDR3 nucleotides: TGTACCAGCACTGAAACAGGGGTTACAGATACGCAGTATTTT. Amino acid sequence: CTSTETGVTDTQYF.

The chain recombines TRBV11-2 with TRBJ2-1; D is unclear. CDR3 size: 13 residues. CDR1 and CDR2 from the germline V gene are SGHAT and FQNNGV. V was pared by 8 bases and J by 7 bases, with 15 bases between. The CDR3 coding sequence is TGTGCCAGCGGCCTGGGATTAGGGAATGAGCAGTTCTTC. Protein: CASGLGLGNEQFF.

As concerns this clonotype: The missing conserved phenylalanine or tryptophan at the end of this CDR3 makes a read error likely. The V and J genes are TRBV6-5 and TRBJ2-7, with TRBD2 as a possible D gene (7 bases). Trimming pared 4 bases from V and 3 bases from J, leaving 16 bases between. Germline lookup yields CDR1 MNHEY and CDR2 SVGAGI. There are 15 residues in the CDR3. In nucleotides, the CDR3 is TGTGCCAGCAGTTGCTCGGGGGAGGGGGGCTACGAGCAGTACCTC. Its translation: CASSCSGEGGYEQYL.

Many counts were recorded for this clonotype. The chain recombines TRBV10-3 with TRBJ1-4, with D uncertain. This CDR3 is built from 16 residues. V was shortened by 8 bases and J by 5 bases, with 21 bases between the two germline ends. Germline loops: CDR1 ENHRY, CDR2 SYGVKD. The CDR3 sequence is CAISPVLRTDNEKLFF. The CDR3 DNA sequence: TGTGCCATCTCCCCGGTTCTCCGAACCGACAATGAAAAACTGTTTTTT.

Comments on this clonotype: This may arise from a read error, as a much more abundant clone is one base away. The CDR3 DNA reads as TGCGCCAGCGGCCCACTAGCGGGAGGGTCCTACGAGCAGTACTTC. This encodes CASGPLAGGSYEQYF. The chain carries TRBV4-1 and TRBJ2-7; TRBD2 matches at 13 bases. Looked up from germline, CDR1 is MGHRA and CDR2 is YSYEKL. This CDR3 is built from 15 residues. The ends lost 8 bases at V and 1 base at J; junction bases unmatched: 5.

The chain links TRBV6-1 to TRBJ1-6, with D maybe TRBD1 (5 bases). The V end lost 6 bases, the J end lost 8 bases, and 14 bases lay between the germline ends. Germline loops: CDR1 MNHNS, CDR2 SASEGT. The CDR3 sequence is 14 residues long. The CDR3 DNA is TGTGCCAGCAGCTTCAGACAGATTGATTCACCCCTCCACTTT. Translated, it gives CASSFRQIDSPLHF.

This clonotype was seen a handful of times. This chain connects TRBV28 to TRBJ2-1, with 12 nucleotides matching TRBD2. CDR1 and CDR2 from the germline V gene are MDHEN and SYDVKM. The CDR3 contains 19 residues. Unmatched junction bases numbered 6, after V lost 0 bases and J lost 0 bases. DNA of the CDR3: TGTGCCAGCAGTTTATGGCTAGCGGGAGGGCCGAGCTCCTACAATGAGCAGTTCTTC. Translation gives CASSLWLAGGPSSYNEQFF.

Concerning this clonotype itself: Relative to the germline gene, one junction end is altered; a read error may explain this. In nucleotides, the CDR3 is TGTGCCAGCAGTTTGACTAGCGGGAACACCGGGGAGCTGCTTTTT. It is translated as CASSLTSGNTGELLF. The genes are TRBV6-5 and TRBJ2-2; 11 nucleotides align to TRBD2. This CDR3 is built from 15 residues. In germline, CDR1 is MNHEY, CDR2 SVGAGI.